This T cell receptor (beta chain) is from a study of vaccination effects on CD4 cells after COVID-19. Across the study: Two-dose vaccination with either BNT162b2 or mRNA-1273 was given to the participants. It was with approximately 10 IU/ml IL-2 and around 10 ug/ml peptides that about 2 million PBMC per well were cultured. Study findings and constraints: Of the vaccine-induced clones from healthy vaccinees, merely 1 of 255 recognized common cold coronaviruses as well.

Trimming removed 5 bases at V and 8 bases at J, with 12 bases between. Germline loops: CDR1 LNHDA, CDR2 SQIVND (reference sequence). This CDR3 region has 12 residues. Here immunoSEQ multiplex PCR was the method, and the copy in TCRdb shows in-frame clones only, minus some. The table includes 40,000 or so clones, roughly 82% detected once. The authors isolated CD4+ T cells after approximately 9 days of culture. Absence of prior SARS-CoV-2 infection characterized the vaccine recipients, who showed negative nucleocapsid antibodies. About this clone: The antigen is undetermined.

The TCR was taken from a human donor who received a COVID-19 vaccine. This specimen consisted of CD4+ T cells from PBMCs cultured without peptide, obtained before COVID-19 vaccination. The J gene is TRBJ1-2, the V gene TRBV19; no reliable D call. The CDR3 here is CASSGYPGGYTF. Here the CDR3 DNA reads TGTGCCAGTAGTGGCTATCCGGGAGGCTACACCTTC.